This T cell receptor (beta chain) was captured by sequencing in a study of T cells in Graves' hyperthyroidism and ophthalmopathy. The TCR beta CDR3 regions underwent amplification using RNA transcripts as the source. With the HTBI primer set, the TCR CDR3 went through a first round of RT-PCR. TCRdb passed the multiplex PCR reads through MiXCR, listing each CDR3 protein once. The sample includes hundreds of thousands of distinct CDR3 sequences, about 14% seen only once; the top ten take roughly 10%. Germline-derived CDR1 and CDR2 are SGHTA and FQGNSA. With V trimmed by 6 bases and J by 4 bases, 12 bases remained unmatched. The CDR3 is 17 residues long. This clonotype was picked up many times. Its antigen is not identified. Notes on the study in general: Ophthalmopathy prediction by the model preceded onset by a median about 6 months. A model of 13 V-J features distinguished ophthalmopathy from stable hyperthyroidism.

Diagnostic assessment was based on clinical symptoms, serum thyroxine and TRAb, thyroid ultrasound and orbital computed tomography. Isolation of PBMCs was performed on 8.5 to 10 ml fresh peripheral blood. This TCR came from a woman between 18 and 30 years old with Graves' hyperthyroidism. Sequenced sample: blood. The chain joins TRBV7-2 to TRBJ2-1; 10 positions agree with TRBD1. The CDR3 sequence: CASRLAARDRGYNEQFF. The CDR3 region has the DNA TGTGCCAGCAGACTAGCGGCTCGGGACAGGGGTTACAATGAGCAGTTCTTC. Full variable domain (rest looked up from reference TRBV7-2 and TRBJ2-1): GAGVSQSPSNKVTEKGKDVELRCDPISGHTALYWYRQSLGQGLEFLIYFQGNSAPDKSGLPSDRFSAERTGGSVSTLTIQRTQQEDSAVYLCASRLAARDRGYNEQFFGPGTRLTVL.